A selection of T cell receptor beta chains follows, all from one sample in a study of patients and donors after allogeneic stem cell transplantation. TCRdb re-called the RT-PCR reads with MiXCR, one entry per CDR3 protein. Among 410,000 or so distinct CDR3 sequences, about a sixth were seen once, and the ten largest hold just over 7%. Sequences were obtained from blood, either unsorted or a sorted T cell fraction (not recorded which). The receptors derive from a human donor who was either an allogeneic HSCT recipient or a stem cell or donor lymphocyte infusion donor (not recorded which). It is not recorded whose cells these are; they may come from a transplant donor. Both conserved end residues are part of each CDR3. The D gene is left open where the match is weak. Clone sizes are given selectively: once, few, many, or a class where the clone is expanded.

v_gene	abundance	d_gene	len	j_gene	CDR3aa	CDR3nt
TRBV13	few	NA	12	TRBJ2-7	CASSQGEGEQYF	TGTGCCAGCAGCCAGGGGGAGGGCGAGCAGTACTTC
TRBV12-3/TRBV12-4	NA	NA	13	TRBJ2-7	CASSPPPAYEQYF	TGTGCCAGCAGTCCCCCCCCGGCCTACGAGCAGTACTTC
TRBV12-5	many	TRBD1	12	TRBJ1-1	CASGSIDRVAFF	TGTGCTAGTGGTTCGATAGACAGGGTAGCTTTCTTT
TRBV12-3/TRBV12-4	few	NA	15	TRBJ1-1	CASSSQAGKSTEAFF	TGTGCCAGCAGTTCCCAGGCAGGGAAGTCGACTGAAGCTTTCTTT
TRBV15	NA	TRBD1	17	TRBJ2-3	CATSRGIGQASTDTQYF	TGTGCCACCAGCAGAGGGATTGGACAGGCTAGCACAGATACGCAGTATTTT
TRBV10-3	NA	TRBD1	15	TRBJ2-2	CATDGQGGLTGELFF	TGTGCCACCGACGGACAGGGGGGTCTCACCGGGGAGCTGTTTTTT
TRBV4-2	NA	NA	16	TRBJ2-7	CASSQSPRGGYYEQYF	TGTGCCAGCAGCCAAAGCCCCAGGGGTGGCTACTACGAGCAGTACTTC
TRBV2	NA	TRBD1	12	TRBJ2-4	CASSVRGHVGYF	TGTGCCAGCAGTGTCAGGGGGCATGTTGGGTACTTC
TRBV4-1	few	NA	13	TRBJ1-1	CATTRGLNTEAFF	TGCGCCACGACCCGAGGGCTTAACACTGAAGCTTTCTTT
TRBV5-1	many	NA	15	TRBJ2-7	CASSLRTTGTYEQYF	TGCGCCAGCAGCCTCAGGACTACCGGAACCTACGAGCAGTACTTC
TRBV7-9	NA	NA	15	TRBJ2-3	CASSPIGGHTDTQYF	TGTGCCAGCAGCCCCATTGGGGGACACACAGATACGCAGTATTTT
TRBV29-1	many	NA	15	TRBJ1-1	CSVVRGIQGTTEAFF	TGCAGCGTTGTAAGGGGGATACAGGGAACGACTGAAGCTTTCTTT
TRBV4-2	NA	TRBD1	15	TRBJ1-5	CASSQGGQGNQPQHF	TGTGCCAGCAGCCAAGGAGGACAGGGCAATCAGCCCCAGCATTTT
TRBV24-1	NA	NA	14	TRBJ1-2	CATSDPGLNYGYTF	TGTGCCACCAGTGATCCGGGGTTGAACTATGGCTACACCTTC
TRBV15	few	NA	15	TRBJ1-5	CATSLRHMGGQPQHF	TGTGCCACCAGCCTACGACATATGGGTGGTCAGCCCCAGCATTTT
TRBV5-1	NA	TRBD2	14	TRBJ2-5	CASSSGGESETQYF	TGCGCCAGCAGCTCGGGGGGGGAATCGGAGACCCAGTACTTC
TRBV2	NA	TRBD1	13	TRBJ2-2	CASGTGRTGELFF	TGTGCCAGCGGGACAGGGAGGACCGGGGAGCTGTTTTTT
TRBV12-3/TRBV12-4	few	NA	15	TRBJ2-3	CASSLARMYTDTQYF	TGTGCCAGCAGTTTAGCGCGGATGTACACAGATACGCAGTATTTT
TRBV28	NA	NA	15	TRBJ2-2	CASQTRAMNTGELFF	TGTGCCAGCCAAACCCGGGCGATGAACACCGGGGAGCTGTTTTTT
TRBV9	NA	NA	18	TRBJ2-3	CASSPRGPWIGGADTQYF	TGTGCCAGCAGCCCTAGAGGCCCATGGATTGGGGGCGCAGATACGCAGTATTTT
TRBV7-6	few	NA	17	TRBJ2-1	CASSLSSFTGTYNEQFF	TGTGCCAGCAGCTTATCCTCATTCACAGGGACCTACAATGAGCAGTTCTTC
TRBV7-9	NA	NA	14	TRBJ2-3	CASSLGDALYTQYF	TGTGCCAGCAGCTTAGGAGATGCACTCTATACGCAGTATTTT
TRBV10-3	NA	TRBD2	15	TRBJ2-3	CAINRIPGLADTQYF	TGTGCCATCAACAGAATTCCGGGACTAGCAGATACGCAGTATTTT
TRBV20-1	NA	NA	12	TRBJ1-1	CSARDPNTEAFF	TGCAGTGCTAGAGATCCGAACACTGAAGCTTTCTTT
TRBV20-1	NA	NA	14	TRBJ1-2	CSALRGGGIYGYTF	TGCAGTGCTCTCCGTGGGGGTGGGATCTATGGCTACACCTTC